This T cell receptor beta chain is from a study of tumor-infiltrating lymphocytes in primary liver carcinoma. About the study: Every patient in the cohort had a primary liver carcinoma. That carcinoma was treated by surgical resection. Staging placed the tumors at T1-T3 N0M0, and they measured roughly 4.2 to 10 cm across. These patients were men and women whose ages were 30 to 69 years.

Whole-study results and caveats: Bulk unsorted sampling precluded comparing CD4+ and CD8+ repertoires.

V lost 4 bases to trimming and J lost 0 bases; unmatched junction nucleotides: 5. This CDR3 has 15 amino acids. The V gene's germline CDR1 is SGHDN and CDR2 FVKESK. This clonotype was picked up a small number of times. Its target is unknown. Synthesis of TCR beta cDNA was carried out from approximately 470 ng total RNA with a constant-region primer. Slightly modified ARM-PCR with three nested multiplex PCR rounds yielded TCR beta libraries. For around 11 cycles apiece, the opening two PCR rounds ran with TRBV1-TRBV30 forward primers and a C-beta reverse primer. TCRdb called the multiplex PCR reads again in MiXCR, with one record for every CDR3 protein. The table has about 320,000 distinct CDR3 sequences, over 55% seen once. Germline DNA was also extracted, while the blood RNA originated from unsorted whole blood.

The specimen was peripheral blood. The sequence was obtained from a man aged 35-49 years with primary liver carcinoma and hepatitis B virus infection. V is TRBV14 and J is TRBJ1-1; 7 bases are shared with TRBD1. This CDR3 is CASSLRDSMNTEAFF. In DNA, the CDR3 is TGTGCCAGCAGCCTCCGGGACAGCATGAACACTGAAGCTTTCTTT.